The rows below give T cell receptor beta chains drawn from one sample of a study of blood T cell repertoires in COVID-19. The assay was immunoSEQ multiplex PCR, and TCRdb's table has in-frame clones only and misses some. Of 200,000 to 250,000 clones in the sample, about four fifths were seen once. Sequencing was done on a sample of PBMCs or T cells enriched from blood (not recorded which). The receptor source for this set is a woman between 50 and 59 years old who had been exposed to COVID-19. CDR3s include the opening cysteine and the closing phenylalanine or tryptophan. Fields, in order: clone size, V gene, J gene, D gene, CDR3 DNA, CDR3 protein. A D gene is named only where the DNA matches it firmly. Only some rows state a clone size, as once, few, many or a class for expanded clones.

size: -; V: TRBV11-2; J: TRBJ2-2; D: -; DNA: TGTGCCAGCAGTCTGTTCCAGGTCGGCGCCGGGGAGCTGTTTTTT; CDR3: CASSLFQVGAGELFF
size: -; V: TRBV7-6; J: TRBJ2-5; D: TRBD1; DNA: TGTGCCAGCAGCTCCCGACAGGGGGGAGTGGAGACCCAGTACTTC; CDR3: CASSSRQGGVETQYF
size: -; V: TRBV27; J: TRBJ2-7; D: -; DNA: TGTGCCGCGGGGCGGGCATACTACGAGCAGTACTTC; CDR3: CAAGRAYYEQYF
size: -; V: TRBV20-1; J: TRBJ1-5; D: -; DNA: TGCAGTGCTAGTAGATCAGGGGCTCTTAGCAATCAGCCCCAGCATTTT; CDR3: CSASRSGALSNQPQHF
size: few; V: TRBV28; J: TRBJ2-7; D: -; DNA: TGTTCGAGTTCAGGAAATTACGAGCAGTACTTC; CDR3: CSSSGNYEQYF
size: -; V: TRBV5-1; J: TRBJ2-6; D: -; DNA: TGCGCCAGCAGCTTGGCCGGCGGAAATTCTGGGGCCAACGTCCTGACTTTC; CDR3: CASSLAGGNSGANVLTF
size: -; V: TRBV15; J: TRBJ1-1; D: -; DNA: TGTGCCACCAGCAACAGCCTGACAGTAAGGTCTGAAGCTTTCTTT; CDR3: CATSNSLTVRSEAFF
size: -; V: TRBV27; J: TRBJ2-3; D: TRBD2; DNA: TGTGCCAGCAGTCCTATCCTAGCGGGGAGCACAGATACGCAGTATTTT; CDR3: CASSPILAGSTDTQYF
size: -; V: TRBV11-2; J: TRBJ1-5; D: -; DNA: TGTGCCAGCAGCTCAGGCCGGGGGGAAGCCCGCAATCAGCCCCAGCATTTT; CDR3: CASSSGRGEARNQPQHF
size: few; V: TRBV2; J: TRBJ1-5; D: -; DNA: TGTGCCAGCAGTGCGACAGGCTTAGGTACCAATCAGCCCCAGCATTTT; CDR3: CASSATGLGTNQPQHF
size: -; V: TRBV5-1; J: TRBJ1-1; D: TRBD1; DNA: TGCGCCAGCAGCTCCACAGGGGGCGGAGGAGAAGCTTTCTTT; CDR3: CASSSTGGGGEAFF
size: -; V: TRBV29-1; J: TRBJ1-2; D: TRBD1; DNA: TGCAGCGTTGAATCGACAGGGGGCGCTTCGTATGGCTACACCTTC; CDR3: CSVESTGGASYGYTF
size: few; V: TRBV10-1; J: TRBJ1-1; D: -; DNA: TGCGCCAGCAGTGTGTCAAGGGGAGGGACTGAAGCTTTCTTT; CDR3: CASSVSRGGTEAFF
size: once; V: TRBV10-3; J: TRBJ1-4; D: TRBD1; DNA: TGTGCCATCAGTGTTGGTTCCGGGACAGGGGATGAAAAACTGTTTTTT; CDR3: CAISVGSGTGDEKLFF
size: -; V: TRBV7-8; J: TRBJ2-5; D: TRBD2; DNA: TGTGCCAGCAGCTTAGGTAGGAGCGGGGGGGCTAGCAAGACCCAGTACTTC; CDR3: CASSLGRSGGASKTQYF
size: once; V: TRBV5-4; J: TRBJ1-2; D: -; DNA: TGTGCCAGCAGCCTCGAAGGGGCAGGGCGAGGCTACACCTTC; CDR3: CASSLEGAGRGYTF
size: -; V: TRBV7-9; J: TRBJ1-2; D: -; DNA: TGTGCCAGCAGCCCAGGGCCGATTGGCTACACCTTC; CDR3: CASSPGPIGYTF
size: -; V: TRBV19; J: TRBJ2-5; D: TRBD2; DNA: TGTGCCAGTAGTCGCAGCGGGGGGGCCACGAAGACCCAGTACTTC; CDR3: CASSRSGGATKTQYF
size: -; V: TRBV5-1; J: TRBJ2-1; D: -; DNA: TGCGCCAGCAGCCCCTCGGGCAGGGCCGCCAATGAGCAGTTCTTC; CDR3: CASSPSGRAANEQFF
size: -; V: TRBV21-1; J: TRBJ2-2; D: -; DNA: TGTGCCAGCAGCAGCTACTGCGGGACCCTAAACACCGGGGAGCTGTTTTTT; CDR3: CASSSYCGTLNTGELFF
size: -; V: TRBV10-3; J: TRBJ2-3; D: -; DNA: TGTGCCATCAGTGCAGCCGGGGGCACAGATACGCAGTATTTT; CDR3: CAISAAGGTDTQYF
size: -; V: TRBV28; J: TRBJ1-2; D: -; DNA: TGTGCCAGCTCCACTTCGAGCGGCTATGGCTACACCTTC; CDR3: CASSTSSGYGYTF
size: -; V: TRBV7-9; J: TRBJ1-1; D: -; DNA: TGTGCCAGCAGCTTGCAGGAGAACACTGAAGCTTTCTTT; CDR3: CASSLQENTEAFF
size: -; V: TRBV6-5; J: TRBJ2-1; D: -; DNA: TGTGCCAGCAGTTACGGGTCGGGGGGCGTTCTCGATGAGCAGTTCTTC; CDR3: CASSYGSGGVLDEQFF
size: -; V: TRBV13; J: TRBJ1-1; D: -; DNA: TGTGCCAGCAGCTTACTTCAGGGGAACACTGAAGCTTTCTTT; CDR3: CASSLLQGNTEAFF
size: -; V: TRBV4-1; J: TRBJ1-4; D: TRBD1; DNA: TGCGCCAGCAGCCCCGGACAGGGGGCAACTAATGAAAAACTGTTTTTT; CDR3: CASSPGQGATNEKLFF
size: -; V: TRBV28; J: TRBJ1-2; D: -; DNA: TGTGCCAGCAGGGTAGCGGGGGCGCTTGGGGGCTACACCTTC; CDR3: CASRVAGALGGYTF
size: -; V: TRBV5-1; J: TRBJ1-2; D: TRBD1; DNA: TGCGCCAGCAGCCCCTGGACAGGGGGCGATGGCTACACCTTC; CDR3: CASSPWTGGDGYTF
size: -; V: TRBV29-1; J: TRBJ2-7; D: TRBD1; DNA: TGCAGCGTCCGGACAGGGGGAAGGAACGAGCAGTACTTC; CDR3: CSVRTGGRNEQYF
size: -; V: TRBV7-6; J: TRBJ2-1; D: -; DNA: TGTGCCAGCAGCTTAGCGAGGACACATTGGAGTGCGGTTATCTACAATGAGCAGTTCTTC; CDR3: CASSLARTHWSAVIYNEQFF
size: -; V: TRBV5-4; J: TRBJ1-1; D: -; DNA: TGTGCCAGCAGCTTGGGAGTCACTGAAGCTTTCTTT; CDR3: CASSLGVTEAFF
size: once; V: TRBV12-3/TRBV12-4; J: TRBJ1-2; D: TRBD1; DNA: TGTGCCAGCGGCCTTTCAGGGGGCTATGGCTACACCTTC; CDR3: CASGLSGGYGYTF
size: -; V: TRBV2; J: TRBJ1-6; D: TRBD1; DNA: TGTGCCAGCAGCGCGGACAGGACCGGGAAGCGTTCACCCCTCCACTTT; CDR3: CASSADRTGKRSPLHF
size: -; V: TRBV29-1; J: TRBJ1-2; D: -; DNA: TGCAGCGTTGAGGCTGTTGGGGGGTTGCGTGGCTACACCTTC; CDR3: CSVEAVGGLRGYTF
size: -; V: TRBV29-1; J: TRBJ2-5; D: TRBD2; DNA: TGCAGCGTTGTGAAGCGAGCGGGGGGCCAAGAGACCCAGTACTTC; CDR3: CSVVKRAGGQETQYF
size: once; V: TRBV12-3/TRBV12-4; J: TRBJ1-1; D: -; DNA: TGTGCCAGCAGGGAGTTCACTGAAGCTTTCTTT; CDR3: CASREFTEAFF
size: -; V: TRBV28; J: TRBJ2-5; D: TRBD1; DNA: TGTGCCACCGTATACCGGGACAGGGACCTAGAGACCCAGTACTTC; CDR3: CATVYRDRDLETQYF
size: -; V: TRBV5-1; J: TRBJ2-7; D: TRBD1; DNA: TGCGCCAGCAGCTTCCTAACGGGACAGGGGGACTACGAGCAGTACTTC; CDR3: CASSFLTGQGDYEQYF
size: -; V: TRBV10-2; J: TRBJ1-4; D: TRBD1; DNA: TGCGCCAGCAGCGACCTAGGGACAGCGAGTTCCCCAACTAATGAAAAACTGTTTTTT; CDR3: CASSDLGTASSPTNEKLFF
size: -; V: TRBV5-1; J: TRBJ2-7; D: -; DNA: TGCGCCAGCAGCTATGATGGCGGTTACGAGCAGTACTTC; CDR3: CASSYDGGYEQYF
size: -; V: TRBV6-5; J: TRBJ2-1; D: -; DNA: TGTGCCAGCAGTTACTCGGGCTACCATGAGCAGTTCTTC; CDR3: CASSYSGYHEQFF
size: -; V: TRBV5-1; J: TRBJ1-2; D: TRBD1; DNA: TGCGCCAGCAGCTTAACAGGGGGAGTGAGCTATGGCTACACCTTC; CDR3: CASSLTGGVSYGYTF
size: -; V: TRBV6-1; J: TRBJ1-1; D: -; DNA: TGTGCCAGCAGTGAAGGGGGGTACCGGGGGACTGAAGCTTTCTTT; CDR3: CASSEGGYRGTEAFF
size: once; V: TRBV30; J: TRBJ2-1; D: -; DNA: TGTGCCTGGAGTGTAGGGGGGGGCAATGAGCAGTTCTTC; CDR3: CAWSVGGGNEQFF
size: -; V: TRBV2; J: TRBJ2-3; D: TRBD2; DNA: TGTGCCAGCAGTGCGGGAGAACTAGCGGGGAAGGCATATACGCAGTATTTT; CDR3: CASSAGELAGKAYTQYF
size: -; V: TRBV10-3; J: TRBJ2-7; D: TRBD1; DNA: TGTGCCGCAGGGGCCGGGACAGGGGGCTTCAACGAGCAGTACTTC; CDR3: CAAGAGTGGFNEQYF
size: -; V: TRBV3-1/TRBV3-2; J: TRBJ2-7; D: -; DNA: TGTGCCAGCAGCAAAGGGCCAGACGAGCAGTACTTC; CDR3: CASSKGPDEQYF
size: -; V: TRBV28; J: TRBJ2-4; D: TRBD1; DNA: TGTGCCAGCAGTTCTCCGGGACAGGGGTCGAACATTCAGTACTTC; CDR3: CASSSPGQGSNIQYF
size: -; V: TRBV11-2; J: TRBJ1-4; D: -; DNA: TGTGCCAGCAGTGACACCGTTACAACTAATGAAAAACTGTTTTTT; CDR3: CASSDTVTTNEKLFF